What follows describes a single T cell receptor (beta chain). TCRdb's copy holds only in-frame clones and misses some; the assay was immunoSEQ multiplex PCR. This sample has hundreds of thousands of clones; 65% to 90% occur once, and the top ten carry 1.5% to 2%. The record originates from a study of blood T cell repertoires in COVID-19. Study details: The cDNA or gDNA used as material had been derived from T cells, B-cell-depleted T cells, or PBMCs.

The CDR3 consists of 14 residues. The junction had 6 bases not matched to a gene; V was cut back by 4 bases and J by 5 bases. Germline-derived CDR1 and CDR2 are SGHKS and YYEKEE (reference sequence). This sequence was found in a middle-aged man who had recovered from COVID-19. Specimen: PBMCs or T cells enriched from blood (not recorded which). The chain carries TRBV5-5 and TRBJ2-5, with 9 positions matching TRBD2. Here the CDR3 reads CASSRGLAQETQYF. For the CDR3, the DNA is TGTGCCAGCAGCAGGGGACTAGCACAGGAGACCCAGTACTTC.